Shown below are 19 T cell receptor beta chains from a single sample sequenced in a study of T cells in localized non-small cell lung cancer. TCRdb keeps only in-frame clones here, not all; method: immunoSEQ multiplex PCR. The sample lists some 78,000 clones, roughly four fifths occurring once. Specimen: peripheral blood, collected before any cancer treatment. The receptor source for this set is a man between 40 and 69 years old with stage I lung adenocarcinoma.

The chain recombines TRBV13 with TRBJ2-5; D is undetermined. The DNA end is a closer match to TRBJ2-7, so the J assignment may be wrong. The CDR3 length is 11 residues. In germline, CDR1 is PRHDT, CDR2 FYEKMQ (reference sequence). CDR3 nucleotides: TGTGCCAGCAGCTTAGTTAGCGAGCAGTACTTC. Translated: CASSLVSEQYF.

Points on this clone: The missing conserved phenylalanine or tryptophan at the end of this CDR3 makes a read error likely. No DNA is shown, since the ends of the CDR3 on it are uncertain; the CDR3 is the one TCRdb lists. The chain carries TRBV9 and TRBJ1-2. The CDR3 extends over 14 residues, inclusive of both ends. The germline CDR1 and CDR2 sequences are SGDLS and YYNGEE. This CDR3 is CASASVYSRKTYGY.

The chain joins TRBV5-1 to TRBJ1-2, with 9 bases matching TRBD1. V gave up 7 bases and J gave up 8 bases; unmatched junction bases: 15. The CDR3 runs 15 residues. CDR1 and CDR2 (germline): SGHRS, YFSETQ. The chain's CDR3 is CASSLRSGQGNGYTF. Here the CDR3 DNA reads TGCGCCAGCTCCCTTAGATCGGGACAGGGAAACGGCTACACCTTC.

The V call is TRBV6-5, the J call TRBJ2-7; possible D gene TRBD2, 5 bases. The CDR3 consists of 14 residues. V was clipped by 5 bases and J by 2 bases, with 13 bases between them. Germline V CDR1 and CDR2: MNHEY, SVGAGI. For the CDR3, the DNA is TGTGCCAGCAGTAAGGGAGTCCTTACCTACGAGCAGTACTTC. Translation: CASSKGVLTYEQYF.

The V and J genes are TRBV10-3 and TRBJ2-7; 9 bases are shared with TRBD1. Germline V gene sequence: CDR1 ENHRY, CDR2 SYGVKD. J gave up 0 bases and V 6 bases, and 6 bases lay outside the gene matches. This CDR3 contains 15 residues. The CDR3 loop is CAISQTGGSSYEQYF. The CDR3 region has the DNA TGTGCCATCAGCCAAACAGGGGGCAGCTCCTACGAGCAGTACTTC.

The chain carries TRBV6-5 and TRBJ2-3, with TRBD1 matching 9 bases. Germline lookup yields CDR1 MNHEY and CDR2 SVGAGI. This CDR3 spans 16 amino acids. Trimming took 0 bases from V and 4 from J; bases not matched to a gene: 5. CDR3 nucleotides: TGTGCCAGCAGTTACTCAGGGACAGGGTTCCCAGATACGCAGTATTTT. This gives the protein CASSYSGTGFPDTQYF.

The gene calls are TRBV11-2 and TRBJ2-7; D remains ambiguous. The V gene's germline CDR1 is SGHAT and CDR2 FQNNGV. V gave up 9 bases and J gave up 0 bases, with 9 bases separating them. The CDR3 has 12 amino acids. The CDR3 spells CASNDGSYEQYF. As DNA, the CDR3 is TGTGCCAGTAACGACGGCTCCTACGAGCAGTACTTC.

The J gene is TRBJ1-2, the V gene TRBV7-9, with unresolved D. Germline CDR1 reads SEHNR; CDR2 reads FQNEAQ (reference sequence). V was cut by 4 bases and J by 4 bases, with 16 bases left in between. CDR3 length: 15 amino acids. This CDR3 is CASSSDGTLSYGYTF. DNA of the CDR3: TGTGCCAGCAGCTCGGACGGAACCCTTAGCTATGGCTACACCTTC. Drawing the rest from reference TRBV7-9 and TRBJ1-2, the complete variable domain is DTGVSQNPRHKITKRGQNVTFRCDPISEHNRLYWYRQTLGQGPEFLTYFQNEAQLEKSRLLSDRFSAERPKGSFSTLEIQRTEQGDSAMYLCASSSDGTLSYGYTFGSGTRLTVV.

V usage is TRBV5-4 and J usage is TRBJ2-1; D is tentatively TRBD1 or TRBD2 (5 bases each). The V and J ends lost 4 bases and 5 bases respectively, with 10 bases between them. This CDR3 comprises 13 residues. Germline CDR1 reads SGHNT; CDR2 reads YYREEE (reference sequence). The CDR3, as DNA: TGTGCCAGCAGCCTGAGGGACGACAATGAGCAGTTCTTC. Amino acids: CASSLRDDNEQFF.

The V call is TRBV27, the J call TRBJ2-3; possibly TRBD1 for D (5 bases). V lost 2 bases, J lost 0 bases, and 6 bases lay in between. The CDR3 runs to 14 residues. CDR1 is MNHEY, CDR2 SMNVEV, per germline (reference sequence). In nucleotides, the CDR3 is TGTGCCAGCAGTTTAAGGGGCAGCACAGATACGCAGTATTTT. Translation: CASSLRGSTDTQYF.

The CDR3 DNA reads as TGTGCCAGCAGCTTAGGCAGCCAAACCTACGAGCAGTACTTC. Translated, it gives CASSLGSQTYEQYF. The chain has TRBV7-8 and TRBJ2-7, with D unclear. Trimming cost V 1 base and J 2 bases, with 9 bases left between them. Germline CDR1 SGHVS, CDR2 FQNEAQ. This CDR3 has 14 residues.

The V gene is TRBV7-8, the J gene TRBJ2-1; 13 bases align to TRBD2. The CDR3 is made up of 16 amino acids. With 1 base clipped from V and 9 bases from J, the junction kept 6 bases outside the gene matches. Germline assignment: CDR1 SGHVS and CDR2 FQNEAQ. The CDR3 DNA is TGTGCCAGCAGCTTAGTAGTTGGACTAGCGGGAGCTGAGCAGTTCTTC. It is translated as CASSLVVGLAGAEQFF.

The chain joins TRBV14 to TRBJ1-1; no definite D call. Germline CDR1 reads SGHDN; CDR2 reads FVKESK. The CDR3 extends over 13 amino acids. Trimming removed 1 base from V and 10 bases from J, with 13 bases in between. DNA of the CDR3: TGTGCCAGCAGCCAAGTGTTTGTGGGTCCAGCTTTCTTT. Its translation is CASSQVFVGPAFF.

This clone was counted once. The chain links TRBV18 to TRBJ1-6; D may be TRBD1 (6 bases). Trimming cost V 2 bases and J 10 bases, with 21 bases left between them. Germline CDR1 is KGHSH and CDR2 is LQKENI. This CDR3 has 17 residues. The CDR3 reads CASSPTSVGTFSSPLHF. For the CDR3, the DNA is TGTGCCAGCTCACCAACCTCAGTGGGGACATTCTCATCACCCCTCCACTTT.

The gene calls are TRBV7-8 and TRBJ2-5; no clear D gene. Germline loops: CDR1 SGHVS, CDR2 FQNEAQ. CDR3 length equals 11 residues. Deletions cut 5 bases from V and 4 bases from J, with 5 bases between. The CDR3 DNA reads as TGTGCCAGCAGCGGCTCAGAGACCCAGTACTTC. Translated: CASSGSETQYF.

V is TRBV9 and J is TRBJ2-1, with 7 bases fitting TRBD2. The CDR3 loop spans 13 amino acids. Germline CDR1 SGDLS, CDR2 YYNGEE. J lost 8 bases, V lost 6 bases, and 8 bases had no gene match. CDR3 nucleotides: TGTGCCAGCACCATGGGGGGGAAGGATGAGCAGTTCTTC. It encodes CASTMGGKDEQFF.

The chain carries TRBV5-8 and TRBJ2-7; the match to TRBD2 covers 7 bases. In germline, CDR1 is SGHTS, CDR2 YDEGEE. V dropped 4 bases and J dropped 4; count of bases not matched to a gene: 11. This CDR3 comprises 15 residues. The CDR3 nucleotides read TGTGCCAGCAGCCTGTCGGGCGGGAGTCTATACGAGCAGTACTTC. Translating it yields CASSLSGGSLYEQYF.

The J gene is TRBJ2-2, the V gene TRBV28, with no clear D. The CDR3 spans 15 residues. Germline values: CDR1 MDHEN, CDR2 SYDVKM. V shed 10 bases and J shed 4 bases, with 19 bases lying between them. CDR3 sequence (DNA): TGTGCCACCTATAAAGGATCATTTCGCACCGGGGAGCTGTTTTTT. It specifies CATYKGSFRTGELFF.

The chain is built from TRBV6-1 and TRBJ1-1; TRBD1 is a possible D gene (5 bases). The CDR3 runs 15 residues. CDR1 and CDR2 from the germline V gene are MNHNS and SASEGT. Trimming stripped 10 bases from V and 5 bases from J, with 23 bases between. CDR3 sequence: CATRGAMGIRTEAFF. DNA of the CDR3: TGTGCCACCCGAGGGGCCATGGGTATACGGACTGAAGCTTTCTTT.